This TCR beta chain was observed in a study of CD8 T cells in Susac syndrome. From germline, CDR1 is MNHEY and CDR2 SVGAGI. The CDR3 covers 16 residues. V was pared by 0 bases and J by 4 bases, with 15 bases between. Random hexamers primed reverse transcription of about 0.45 to 1 ug RNA. By means of immunoSEQ multiplex PCR, TCR beta CDR3 spanning 54 Vbeta and 13 Jbeta underwent amplification. Via MiXCR, TCRdb re-called the immunoSEQ multiplex PCR reads, giving one row per CDR3 protein. The sample includes about 280,000 distinct CDR3 sequences, about 85% of them seen just once. The study sequenced TCR beta in blood CD8+ and CD4+ T cells.

The sample taken for sequencing was CD8+ T cells from PBMCs. This receptor was taken from a human donor with multiple sclerosis. The chain joins TRBV6-5 to TRBJ1-2; no clear D gene. The chain's CDR3 is CASSYSPGTRGYGYTF. DNA of the CDR3: TGTGCCAGCAGTTACTCCCCGGGAACCCGGGGCTATGGCTACACCTTC.